The present T cell receptor (beta chain) was sequenced within a study of molecular identifiers for immune sequencing clone quantification. CDR3 length: 15 amino acids. V lost 1 base, J lost 2 bases, and 11 bases lay in between. TCRdb processed the PCR reads anew with MiXCR; each CDR3 protein has one entry. Among 75,000 to 100,000 distinct CDR3 sequences listed, about 20% were seen once. Libraries for naive CD8 T cells, which were made from around 20,000 to 1,000,000 sorted cells, drew on 10%, 30% or 50% of the RNA. The authors sorted naive CD8 T cells as CD8+CD4-CCR7+CD45RA+. This clonotype came up many times.

Sequenced: naive CD8+ T cells from blood, with Jurkat cell RNA spiked in. Subset reported: FACS-sorted CD8+CD4-CCR7+CD45RA+ naive T cells. J is TRBJ1-1 and V is TRBV12-3 or TRBV12-4; a weak D match, TRBD1 (6 bases). The sequence was collected from a human donor in good health. Some libraries in this study had Jurkat cell RNA spiked in. CDR3 nucleotide sequence: TGTGCCAGCAGTTTAGTCGGCAGGGGTAACACTGAAGCTTTCTTT. Translated, it gives CASSLVGRGNTEAFF.